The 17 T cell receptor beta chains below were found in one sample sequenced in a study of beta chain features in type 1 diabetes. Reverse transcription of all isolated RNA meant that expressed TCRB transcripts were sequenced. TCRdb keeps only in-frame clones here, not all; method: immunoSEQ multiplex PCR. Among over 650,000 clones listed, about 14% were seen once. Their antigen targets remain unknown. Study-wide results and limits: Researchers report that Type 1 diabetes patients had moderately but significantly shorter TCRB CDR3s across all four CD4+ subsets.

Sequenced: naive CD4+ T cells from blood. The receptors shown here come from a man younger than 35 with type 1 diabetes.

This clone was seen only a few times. CDR3 residues: CASSRTSGANTGELFF. CDR3 nucleotide sequence: TGTGCCAGCAGCCGAACTAGCGGGGCAAACACCGGGGAGCTGTTTTTT. V gene TRBV7-9 combines with J gene TRBJ2-2, with TRBD2 matching over 10 bases. V was pared by 5 bases and J by 2 bases, with 5 bases of the junction left unmatched. This CDR3 region has 16 residues. Germline CDR1 and CDR2: SEHNR and FQNEAQ (reference sequence). Full variable domain (missing parts from reference TRBV7-9 and TRBJ2-2): DTGVSQNPRHKITKRGQNVTFRCDPISEHNRLYWYRQTLGQGPEFLTYFQNEAQLEKSRLLSDRFSAERPKGSFSTLEIQRTEQGDSAMYLCASSRTSGANTGELFFGEGSRLTVL.

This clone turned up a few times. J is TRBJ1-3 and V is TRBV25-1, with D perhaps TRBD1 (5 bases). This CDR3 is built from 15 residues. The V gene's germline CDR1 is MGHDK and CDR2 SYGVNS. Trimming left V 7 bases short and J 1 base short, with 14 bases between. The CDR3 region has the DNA TGTGCCAGCACCCCCGGGGAGGGGTCTGGAAACACCATATATTTT. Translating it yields CASTPGEGSGNTIYF.

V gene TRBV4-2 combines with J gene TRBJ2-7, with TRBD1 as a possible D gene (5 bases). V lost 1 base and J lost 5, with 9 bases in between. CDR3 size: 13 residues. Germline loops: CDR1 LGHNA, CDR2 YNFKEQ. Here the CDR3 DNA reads TGTGCCAGCAGCCAAGCCGACAGCCACGAGCAGTACTTC. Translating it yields CASSQADSHEQYF.

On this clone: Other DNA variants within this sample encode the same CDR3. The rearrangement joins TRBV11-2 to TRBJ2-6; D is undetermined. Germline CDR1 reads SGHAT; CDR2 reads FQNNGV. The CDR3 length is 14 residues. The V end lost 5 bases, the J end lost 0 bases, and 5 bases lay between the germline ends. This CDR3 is CASSPSSGANVLTF. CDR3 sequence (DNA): TGTGCCAGCAGCCCATCCTCTGGGGCCAACGTCCTGACTTTC.

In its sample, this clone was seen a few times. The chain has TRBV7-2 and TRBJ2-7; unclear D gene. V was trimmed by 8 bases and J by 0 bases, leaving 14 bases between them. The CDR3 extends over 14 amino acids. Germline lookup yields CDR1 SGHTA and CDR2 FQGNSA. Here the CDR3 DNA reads TGTGCCAGCGTCGCTCGGGCCAACTCCTACGAGCAGTACTTC. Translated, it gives CASVARANSYEQYF. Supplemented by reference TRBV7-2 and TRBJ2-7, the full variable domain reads GAGVSQSPSNKVTEKGKDVELRCDPISGHTALYWYRQSLGQGLEFLIYFQGNSAPDKSGLPSDRFSAERTGGSVSTLTIQRTQQEDSAVYLCASVARANSYEQYFGPGTRLTVT.

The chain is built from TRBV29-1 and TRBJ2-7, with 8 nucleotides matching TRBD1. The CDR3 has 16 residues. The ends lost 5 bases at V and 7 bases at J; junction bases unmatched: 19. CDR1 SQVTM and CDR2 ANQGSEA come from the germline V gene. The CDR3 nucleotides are TGCAGCGTTTCGGGGAAGCGTGGACAGGGCCTTAGGGAGCAGTACTTC. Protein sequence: CSVSGKRGQGLREQYF.

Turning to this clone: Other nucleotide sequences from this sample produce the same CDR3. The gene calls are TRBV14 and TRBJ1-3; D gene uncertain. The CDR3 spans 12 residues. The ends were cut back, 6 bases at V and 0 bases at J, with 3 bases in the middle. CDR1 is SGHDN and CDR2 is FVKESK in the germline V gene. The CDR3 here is CASRSSGNTIYF. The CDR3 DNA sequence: TGTGCCAGCAGAAGCTCTGGAAACACCATATATTTT.

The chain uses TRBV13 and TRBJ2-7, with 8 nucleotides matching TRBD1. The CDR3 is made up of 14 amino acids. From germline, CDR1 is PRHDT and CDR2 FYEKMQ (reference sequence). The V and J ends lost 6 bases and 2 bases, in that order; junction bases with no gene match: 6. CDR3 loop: CASRPRDRPYEQYF. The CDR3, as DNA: TGTGCCAGCAGACCCCGGGACAGGCCCTACGAGCAGTACTTC.

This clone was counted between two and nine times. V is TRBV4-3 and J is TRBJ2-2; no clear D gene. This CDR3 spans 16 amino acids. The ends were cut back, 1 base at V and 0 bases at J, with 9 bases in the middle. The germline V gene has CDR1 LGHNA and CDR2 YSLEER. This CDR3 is CASSQGRSANTGELFF. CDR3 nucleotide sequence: TGCGCCAGCAGCCAAGGGCGGAGTGCGAACACCGGGGAGCTGTTTTTT.

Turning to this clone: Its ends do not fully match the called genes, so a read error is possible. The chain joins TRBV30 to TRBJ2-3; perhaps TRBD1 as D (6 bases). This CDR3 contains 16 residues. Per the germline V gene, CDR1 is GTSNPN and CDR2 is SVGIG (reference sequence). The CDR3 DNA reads TGTGCCTGGAGTGAGGGGGTCTCCCGGGGTACAGGTACGCAGTATTTT. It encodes CAWSEGVSRGTGTQYF. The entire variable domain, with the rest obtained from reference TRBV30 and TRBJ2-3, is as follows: SQTIHQWPATLVQPVGSPLSLECTVEGTSNPNLYWYRQAAGRGLQLLFYSVGIGQISSEVPQNLSASRPQDRQFILSSKKLLLSDSGFYLCAWSEGVSRGTGTQYFGPGTRLTVL.

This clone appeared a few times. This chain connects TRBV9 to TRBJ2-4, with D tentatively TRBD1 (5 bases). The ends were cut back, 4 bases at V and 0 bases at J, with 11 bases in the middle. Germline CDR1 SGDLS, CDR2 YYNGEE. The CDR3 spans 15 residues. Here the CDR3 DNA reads TGTGCCAGCAGCCTTGGAGACAGAGCCAAAAACATTCAGTACTTC. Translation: CASSLGDRAKNIQYF.

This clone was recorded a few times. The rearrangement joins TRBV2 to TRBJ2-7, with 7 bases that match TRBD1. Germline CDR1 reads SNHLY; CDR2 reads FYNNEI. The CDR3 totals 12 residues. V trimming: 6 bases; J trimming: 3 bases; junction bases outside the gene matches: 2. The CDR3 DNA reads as TGTGCCAGCAGAAGGGGGCTCTACGAGCAGTACTTC. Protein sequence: CASRRGLYEQYF.

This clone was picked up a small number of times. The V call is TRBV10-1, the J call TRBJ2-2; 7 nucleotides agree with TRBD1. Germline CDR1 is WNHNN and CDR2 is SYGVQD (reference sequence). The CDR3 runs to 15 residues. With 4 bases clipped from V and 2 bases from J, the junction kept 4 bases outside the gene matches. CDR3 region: CASSARGSNTGELFF. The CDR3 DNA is TGCGCCAGCAGTGCCAGGGGGAGTAACACCGGGGAGCTGTTTTTT.

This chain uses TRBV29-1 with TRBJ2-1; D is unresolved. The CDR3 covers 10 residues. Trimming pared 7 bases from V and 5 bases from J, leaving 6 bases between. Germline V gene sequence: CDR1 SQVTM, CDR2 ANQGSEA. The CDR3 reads CSAADNEQFF. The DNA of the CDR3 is TGCAGCGCCGCAGACAATGAGCAGTTCTTC.

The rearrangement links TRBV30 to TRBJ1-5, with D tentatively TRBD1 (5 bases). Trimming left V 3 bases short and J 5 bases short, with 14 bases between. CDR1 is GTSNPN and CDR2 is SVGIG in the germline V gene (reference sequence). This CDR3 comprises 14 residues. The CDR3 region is CAWSGGTGDQPQHF. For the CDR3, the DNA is TGTGCCTGGAGCGGGGGGACTGGGGATCAGCCCCAGCATTTT.

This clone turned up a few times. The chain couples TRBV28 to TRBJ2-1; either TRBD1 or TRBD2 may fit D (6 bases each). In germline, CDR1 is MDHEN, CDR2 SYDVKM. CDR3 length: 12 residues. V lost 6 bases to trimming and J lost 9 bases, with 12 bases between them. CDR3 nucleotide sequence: TGTGCCAGCAGGGAAGGGGGAGGTGAGCAGTTCTTC. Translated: CASREGGGEQFF. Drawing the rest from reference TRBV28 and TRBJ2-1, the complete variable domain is DVKVTQSSRYLVKRTGEKVFLECVQDMDHENMFWYRQDPGLGLRLIYFSYDVKMKEKGDIPEGYSVSREKKERFSLILESASTNQTSMYLCASREGGGEQFFGPGTRLTVL.

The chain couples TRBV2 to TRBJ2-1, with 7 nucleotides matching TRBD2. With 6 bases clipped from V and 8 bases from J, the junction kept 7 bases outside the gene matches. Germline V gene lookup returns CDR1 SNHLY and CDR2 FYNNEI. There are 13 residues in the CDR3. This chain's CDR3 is CASSRDRGDEQFF. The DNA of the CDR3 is TGTGCCAGCAGCCGGGACCGGGGGGATGAGCAGTTCTTC.